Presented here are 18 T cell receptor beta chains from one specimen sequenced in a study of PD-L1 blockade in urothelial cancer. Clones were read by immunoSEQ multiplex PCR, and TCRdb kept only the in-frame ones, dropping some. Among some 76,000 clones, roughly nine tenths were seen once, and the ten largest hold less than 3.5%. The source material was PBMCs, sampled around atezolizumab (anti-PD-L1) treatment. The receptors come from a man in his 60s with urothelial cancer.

The CDR3 reads CASSFTQYSNQPQHF. CDR3 nucleotides: TGTGCCAGTAGTTTCACCCAGTATAGCAATCAGCCCCAGCATTTT. The rearrangement joins TRBV19 to TRBJ1-5, with no clear D. Germline assignment: CDR1 LNHDA and CDR2 SQIVND (reference sequence). V was shortened by 5 bases and J by 0 bases, with 11 bases between the two germline ends. CDR3 length: 15 amino acids.

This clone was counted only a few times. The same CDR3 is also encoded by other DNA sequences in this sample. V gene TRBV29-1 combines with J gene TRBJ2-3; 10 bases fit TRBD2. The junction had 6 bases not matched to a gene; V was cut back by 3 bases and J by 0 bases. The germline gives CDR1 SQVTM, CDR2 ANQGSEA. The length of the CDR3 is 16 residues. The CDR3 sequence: CSVDGLAGDSTDTQYF. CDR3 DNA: TGCAGCGTTGACGGGCTAGCGGGAGACAGCACAGATACGCAGTATTTT.

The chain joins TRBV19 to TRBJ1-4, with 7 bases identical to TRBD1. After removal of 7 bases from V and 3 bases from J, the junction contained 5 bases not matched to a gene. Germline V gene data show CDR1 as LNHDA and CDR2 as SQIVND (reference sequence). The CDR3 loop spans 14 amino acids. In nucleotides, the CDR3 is TGTGCCAGTAAGGGGACAGCAGCTAATGAAAAACTGTTTTTT. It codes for CASKGTAANEKLFF.

The CDR3 region has the DNA TGTGCCAGCAGCTCGAACACAGGGGGCGGTTGGGAAAAACTGTTTTTT. The encoded protein is CASSSNTGGGWEKLFF. The V call is TRBV7-9, the J call TRBJ1-4, with 9 bases aligning to TRBD1. With V trimmed by 4 bases and J by 8 bases, 11 bases remained unmatched. This CDR3 has 16 residues. Germline V gene data show CDR1 as SEHNR and CDR2 as FQNEAQ (reference sequence).

CDR3 loop: CARETRIITEAFF. CDR3 bases: TGTGCCAGAGAAACCAGAATAATCACTGAAGCTTTCTTT. The chain combines TRBV5-4 with TRBJ1-1; D gene unclear. The CDR3 loop spans 13 amino acids. Germline V gene sequence: CDR1 SGHNT, CDR2 YYREEE (reference sequence). V lost 8 bases and J lost 4, with 15 bases in between.

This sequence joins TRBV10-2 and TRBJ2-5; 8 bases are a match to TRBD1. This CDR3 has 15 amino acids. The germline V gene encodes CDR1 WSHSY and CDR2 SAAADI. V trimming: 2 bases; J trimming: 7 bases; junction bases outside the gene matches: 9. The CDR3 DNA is TGCGCCAGCAGTGAGGGACAGGGAAGGGGAGGGACCCAGTACTTC. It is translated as CASSEGQGRGGTQYF.

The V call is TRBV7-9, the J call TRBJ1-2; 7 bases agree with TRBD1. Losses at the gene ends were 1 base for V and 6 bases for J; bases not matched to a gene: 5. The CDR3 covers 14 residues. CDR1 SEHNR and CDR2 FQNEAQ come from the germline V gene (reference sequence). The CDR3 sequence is CASSLGAGGDGYTF. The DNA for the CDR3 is TGTGCCAGCAGCTTAGGGGCAGGGGGAGATGGCTACACCTTC.

The CDR3 protein is CASRPWGTGKTDTQYF. DNA for the CDR3: TGTGCCAGCAGGCCTTGGGGGACAGGTAAAACAGATACGCAGTATTTT. The gene calls are TRBV27 and TRBJ2-3; the match to TRBD1 covers 8 bases. V shed 6 bases and J 3 bases; nucleotides not matched to a gene: 11. Germline CDR1 is MNHEY and CDR2 is SMNVEV (reference sequence). The CDR3 spans 16 residues.

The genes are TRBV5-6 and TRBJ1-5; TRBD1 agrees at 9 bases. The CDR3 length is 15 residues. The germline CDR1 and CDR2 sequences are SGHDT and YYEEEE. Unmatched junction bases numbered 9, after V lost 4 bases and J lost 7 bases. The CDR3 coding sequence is TGTGCCAGCAGCCTCCGGGACAGGGACGACCAGCCCCAGCATTTT. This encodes CASSLRDRDDQPQHF.

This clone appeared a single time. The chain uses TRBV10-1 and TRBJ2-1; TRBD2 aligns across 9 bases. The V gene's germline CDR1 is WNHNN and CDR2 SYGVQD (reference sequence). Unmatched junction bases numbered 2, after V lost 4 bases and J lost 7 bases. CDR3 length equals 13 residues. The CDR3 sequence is CASSASGGNEQFF. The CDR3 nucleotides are TGCGCCAGCAGTGCCAGCGGGGGGAATGAGCAGTTCTTC.

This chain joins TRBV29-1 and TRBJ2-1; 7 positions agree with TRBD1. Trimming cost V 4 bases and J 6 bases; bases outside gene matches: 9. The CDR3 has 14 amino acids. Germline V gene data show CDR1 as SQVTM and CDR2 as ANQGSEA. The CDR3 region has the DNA TGCAGCGTTGCTCCGGGGACAGAAAGCAATGAGCAGTTCTTC. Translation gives CSVAPGTESNEQFF.

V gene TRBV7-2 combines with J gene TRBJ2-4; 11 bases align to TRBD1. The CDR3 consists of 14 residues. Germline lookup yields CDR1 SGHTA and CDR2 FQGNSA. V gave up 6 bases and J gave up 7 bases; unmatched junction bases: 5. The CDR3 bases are TGTGCCAGCAGGAGGGACAGGGGGGATAACATTCAGTACTTC. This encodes CASRRDRGDNIQYF.

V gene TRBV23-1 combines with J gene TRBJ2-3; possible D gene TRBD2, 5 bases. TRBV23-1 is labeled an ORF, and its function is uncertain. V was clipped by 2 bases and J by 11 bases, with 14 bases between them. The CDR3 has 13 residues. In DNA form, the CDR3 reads TGCGCCAGCAGTCAAGGCGGGCTAGAGGGGCAGTATTTT. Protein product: CASSQGGLEGQYF.

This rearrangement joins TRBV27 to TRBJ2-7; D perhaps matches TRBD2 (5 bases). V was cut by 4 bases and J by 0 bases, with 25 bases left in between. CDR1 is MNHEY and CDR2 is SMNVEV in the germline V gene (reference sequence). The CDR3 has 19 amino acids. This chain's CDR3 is CASSYVRRVRASGSYEQYF. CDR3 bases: TGTGCCAGCAGTTACGTACGGCGGGTCCGCGCGTCGGGCTCCTACGAGCAGTACTTC.

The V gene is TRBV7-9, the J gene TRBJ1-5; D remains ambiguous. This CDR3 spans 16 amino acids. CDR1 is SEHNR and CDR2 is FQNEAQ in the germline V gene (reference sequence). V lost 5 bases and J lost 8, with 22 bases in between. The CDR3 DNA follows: TGTGCCAGCAGCCCAACCAATTATGCCGGTCTAGAGCCCCAGCATTTT. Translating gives CASSPTNYAGLEPQHF.

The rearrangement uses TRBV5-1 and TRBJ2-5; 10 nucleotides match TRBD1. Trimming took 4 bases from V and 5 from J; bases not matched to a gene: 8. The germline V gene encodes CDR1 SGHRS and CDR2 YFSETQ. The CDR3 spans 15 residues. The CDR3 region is CASSDWDRGRETQYF. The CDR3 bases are TGCGCCAGCAGCGACTGGGACAGGGGTAGGGAGACCCAGTACTTC.

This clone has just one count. DNA for the CDR3: TGTGCCAGCAGCTTGGGGGGGTCCCCGGGGGAGACCCAGTACTTC. It specifies CASSLGGSPGETQYF. The rearrangement joins TRBV11-2 to TRBJ2-5, with 7 bases identical to TRBD2. Trimming took 3 bases from V and 5 from J; bases not matched to a gene: 9. Germline V gene sequence: CDR1 SGHAT, CDR2 FQNNGV. The CDR3 has 15 amino acids.

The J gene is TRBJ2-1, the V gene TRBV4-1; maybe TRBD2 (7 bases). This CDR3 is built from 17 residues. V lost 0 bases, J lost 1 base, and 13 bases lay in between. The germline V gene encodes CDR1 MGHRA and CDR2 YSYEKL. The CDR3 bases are TGCGCCAGCAGCCAAGACGTAGGGGGGGCTTCCTACAATGAGCAGTTCTTC. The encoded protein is CASSQDVGGASYNEQFF.